This T cell receptor beta chain emerged from a study of T cells in Graves' hyperthyroidism and ophthalmopathy. Study-wide results and caveats: Stable hyperthyroidism was separated from ophthalmopathy by a model based on 13 V-J features.

This clonotype was recorded at least ten times. Its antigen remains unidentified. CDR3 size: 14 residues. V was pared by 2 bases and J by 3 bases, with 10 bases between. Amplified regions were TCR beta CDR3 sequences from RNA transcripts. First-round RT-PCR with HTBI primers amplified the TCR CDR3 region. TCRdb redid the calling of the multiplex PCR reads with MiXCR, one entry per CDR3 protein. The table has 600,000 to 700,000 distinct CDR3 sequences, approximately 15% seen once. The gene calls are TRBV12-3 or TRBV12-4 and TRBJ1-1, with D unresolved. The TCR sequence derives from a woman aged 40 to 50 with Graves' ophthalmopathy. The sequencing sample was made of blood. The CDR3 DNA is TGTGCCAGCAGTTTACAACCTGCGGACACTGAAGCTTTCTTT. It specifies CASSLQPADTEAFF.